The 3 T cell receptor beta chains below come from one sample, sequenced in a study of blood T cell repertoires in COVID-19. Repertoires were generated with immunoSEQ multiplex PCR, while TCRdb's copy carries only in-frame clones and drops some. Found here are tens of thousands of clones, 90% of them singletons; the top ten hold about 6.2%. The specimen sequenced was peripheral blood. All receptors come from a man aged 35-49 years with acute or convalescent COVID-19.

This sequence joins TRBV2 and TRBJ1-2; 10 bases agree with TRBD1. After removal of 6 bases from V and 6 bases from J, the junction contained 1 base not matched to a gene. The CDR3 contains 12 residues. Germline V lookup: CDR1 SNHLY, CDR2 FYNNEI. The CDR3 loop reads CASRGTGDGYTF. Here the CDR3 DNA reads TGTGCCAGCAGAGGGACAGGGGATGGCTACACCTTC.

This clone was counted a single time. The chain has TRBV5-1 and TRBJ2-1, with TRBD2 matching over 14 bases. The CDR3 is 18 residues long. The germline CDR1 and CDR2 sequences are SGHRS and YFSETQ. The ends lost 1 base at V and 8 bases at J; junction bases unmatched: 11. The CDR3 region is CASSLRYRGLAGEDEQFF. The CDR3 DNA reads as TGCGCCAGCAGCTTGAGGTATAGGGGACTAGCGGGAGAGGATGAGCAGTTCTTC.

The chain has TRBV5-1 and TRBJ2-7; 10 positions agree with TRBD2. With V trimmed by 1 base and J by 4 bases, 5 bases remained unmatched. The CDR3 is 15 amino acids. The germline V gene encodes CDR1 SGHRS and CDR2 YFSETQ. The chain's CDR3 is CASSLSSGRFYEQYF. The CDR3 DNA reads as TGCGCCAGCAGCTTGTCTAGCGGGAGATTTTACGAGCAGTACTTC. Variable domain in full (rest from reference TRBV5-1 and TRBJ2-7): KAGVTQTPRYLIKTRGQQVTLSCSPISGHRSVSWYQQTPGQGLQFLFEYFSETQRNKGNFPGRFSGRQFSNSRSEMNVSTLELGDSALYLCASSLSSGRFYEQYFGPGTRLTVT.